This T cell receptor (beta chain) was observed in a study of blood T cell repertoires in COVID-19. Study overall: The samples span acute and convalescent COVID-19 from the United States, Italy and Spain. Sample material is recorded as cDNA or gDNA derived from T cells, B-cell-depleted T cells, or PBMCs.

This clone was seen only a few times. An end of the junction does not agree with germline; a read error may underlie this. Original analysis: Amplification of reference gene primers provided the estimated nucleated cell counts. Clones were read by immunoSEQ multiplex PCR, and TCRdb kept only the in-frame ones, dropping some. The V and J calls and clone size were taken over from that table, and D and trimming were inferred from the DNA. The table lists 50,000 to 55,000 clones, roughly 89% of them singletons. Germline V gene data show CDR1 as SSHAT and CDR2 as FNYEAQ (reference sequence). The CDR3 has 13 residues.

This sequence originates from a man of 80 years or more with acute or convalescent COVID-19. Material: peripheral blood. The chain has TRBV7-7 and TRBJ2-7; D possibly corresponds to TRBD1 (7 bases). The chain's CDR3 is CASSPRQGGEQYF. DNA of the CDR3: TGTGCTAGCAGCCCTAGACAGGGAGGAGAGCAGTACTTC.